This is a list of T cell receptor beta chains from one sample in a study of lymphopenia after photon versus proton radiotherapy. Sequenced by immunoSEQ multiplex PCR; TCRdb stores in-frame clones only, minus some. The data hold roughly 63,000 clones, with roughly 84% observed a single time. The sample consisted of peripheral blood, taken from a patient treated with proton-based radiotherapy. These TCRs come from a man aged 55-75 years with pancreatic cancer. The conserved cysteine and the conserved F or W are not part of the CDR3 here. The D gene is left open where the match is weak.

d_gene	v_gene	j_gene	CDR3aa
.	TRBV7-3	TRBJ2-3	ASSLHPRTRPGGTDTQY
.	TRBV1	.	TSSQEARCQEHYEQY
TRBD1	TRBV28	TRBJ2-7	ASSSSRVPGQGSLYEQY
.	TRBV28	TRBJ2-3	ASSQGLANTDTQY
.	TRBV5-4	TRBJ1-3	ASSFQGSGNTIY
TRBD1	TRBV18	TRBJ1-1	ASSRLTGTGPFANTEAF
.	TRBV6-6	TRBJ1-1	ASSLSLKEAF
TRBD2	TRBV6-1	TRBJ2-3	ASSDPSGRAFDTQY
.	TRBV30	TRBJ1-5	AWSQGGGQPQH
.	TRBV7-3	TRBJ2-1	ASSLVVSSYNEQF
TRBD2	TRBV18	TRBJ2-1	ASSQGLAKYNEQF
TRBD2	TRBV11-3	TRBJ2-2	ASSAGLAANTGELF
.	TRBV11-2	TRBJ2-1	ASSLAGVRSYYNEQF
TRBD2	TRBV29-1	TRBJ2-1	SVETFSGRRF
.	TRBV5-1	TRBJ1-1	ATRGRLNTEAF
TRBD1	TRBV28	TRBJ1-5	ASRAGGSNQPQH
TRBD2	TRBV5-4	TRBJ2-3	ASSFPRGVTQY
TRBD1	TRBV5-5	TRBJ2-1	ASSRDRGYNEQF
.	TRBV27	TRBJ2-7	ASSLPQPQTSGGQY
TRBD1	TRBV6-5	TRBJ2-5	ASSRTGGLQETQY
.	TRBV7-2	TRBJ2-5	ASSSQTRIEVTQY
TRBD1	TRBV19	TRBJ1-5	ASSDPRGTGGHQPQH
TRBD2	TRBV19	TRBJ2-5	ASSTGRRETQY
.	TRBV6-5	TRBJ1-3	ASSPMDTIY
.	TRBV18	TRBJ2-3	ASSPASTPGTDTQY
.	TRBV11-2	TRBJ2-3	ASSLLDFTDTQY
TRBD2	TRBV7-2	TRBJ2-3	ASSSGTRHRNTQY
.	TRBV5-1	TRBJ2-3	ASSPGLQALADTQY
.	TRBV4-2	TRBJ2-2	ASSQETVGVANTGELF
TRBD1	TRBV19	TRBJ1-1	ASSRTGPENTEAF
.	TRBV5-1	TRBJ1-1	ASSLLGVNTEAF